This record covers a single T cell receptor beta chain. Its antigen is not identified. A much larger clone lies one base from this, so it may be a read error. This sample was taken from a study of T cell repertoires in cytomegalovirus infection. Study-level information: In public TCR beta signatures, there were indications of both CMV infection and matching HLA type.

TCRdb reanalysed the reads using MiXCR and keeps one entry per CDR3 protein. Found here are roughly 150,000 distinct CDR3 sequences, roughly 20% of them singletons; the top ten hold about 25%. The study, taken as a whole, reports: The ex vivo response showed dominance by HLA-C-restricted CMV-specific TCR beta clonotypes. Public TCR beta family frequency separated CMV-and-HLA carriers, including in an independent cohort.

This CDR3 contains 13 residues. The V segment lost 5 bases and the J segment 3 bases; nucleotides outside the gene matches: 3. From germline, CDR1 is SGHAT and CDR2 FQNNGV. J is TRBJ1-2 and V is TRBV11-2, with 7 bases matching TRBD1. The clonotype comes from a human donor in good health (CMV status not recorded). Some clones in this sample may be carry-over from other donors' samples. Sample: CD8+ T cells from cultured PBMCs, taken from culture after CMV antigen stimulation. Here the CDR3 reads CASSPGTDYGYTF. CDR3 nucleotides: TGTGCCAGCAGCCCCGGGACAGACTATGGCTACACCTTC.